This record looks at one T cell receptor (beta chain) sequence and its context. This CDR3 region has 13 residues. This entry comes from a study of blood T cell repertoires in COVID-19. Study background: T cells, B-cell-depleted T cells, or PBMCs supplied cDNA or gDNA.

Some clones are missing from TCRdb's copy, which holds only in-frame ones; the method was immunoSEQ multiplex PCR. The sample contains roughly 280,000 clones, just under 90% of which appear only once. In terms of age and location, participants ranged from roughly 18 to 100 years and lived in about two dozen US areas. Sequencing input: PBMCs or T cells enriched from blood (not recorded which). V gene TRBV21-1 combines with J gene TRBJ2-1; TRBD2, the table's D call, lacks a check against the DNA. TRBV21-1 is listed as a pseudogene. The TCR originated in a woman aged 25 to 39 with acute COVID-19. The CDR3 loop is CADRGLSYNEQFF. CDR3 bases: TGTGCCGACCGGGGTTTATCTTACAATGAGCAGTTCTTC.